Listed below are T cell receptor beta chains from one sample, sequenced in a study of cytomegalovirus exposure and HLA in healthy donors. Repertoires were generated with immunoSEQ multiplex PCR, while TCRdb's copy carries only in-frame clones and drops some. The table lists 100,000 to 120,000 clones, about 80% of them singletons. Sequencing was performed on PBMCs. The source is a man between 25 and 39 years old in good health and CMV-seropositive. The CDR3 runs from the conserved cysteine through the conserved F or W. D genes are given only for firm matches. Part of the rows lack a size; the others show once, few, many or a class for expanded clones.

v_call,clone_size,j_call,d_call,cdr3_aa,cdr3_nt
TRBV5-6,-,TRBJ2-7,TRBD1,CASSGGTALAYEQYF,TGTGCCAGCAGCGGTGGGACAGCCCTAGCCTACGAGCAGTACTTC
TRBV5-6,-,TRBJ2-7,-,CASSLRAGSEQYF,TGTGCCAGCAGCTTGCGGGCAGGGTCCGAGCAGTACTTC
TRBV2,-,TRBJ1-5,-,CASSGGQFNQPQHF,TGTGCCAGCAGTGGGGGCCAGTTTAATCAGCCCCAGCATTTT
TRBV11-3,-,TRBJ2-1,-,CASSLVGGAENEQFF,TGTGCCAGCAGCTTAGTAGGGGGGGCGGAGAATGAGCAGTTCTTC
TRBV5-1,-,TRBJ2-4,-,CASSFSLAAKNIQYF,TGCGCCAGCAGCTTTTCTTTGGCAGCCAAAAACATTCAGTACTTC
TRBV27,-,TRBJ2-3,-,CASALGRGSTDTQYF,TGTGCCAGCGCCCTTGGCAGGGGCAGCACAGATACGCAGTATTTT
TRBV18,-,TRBJ1-6,-,CASSPGQGDNSPLHF,TGTGCCAGCTCACCGGGGCAGGGTGATAATTCACCCCTCCACTTT
TRBV2,-,TRBJ2-7,TRBD1,CASRTGTGSYEQYF,TGTGCCAGCAGAACCGGGACAGGGAGCTACGAGCAGTACTTC
TRBV2,-,TRBJ2-7,TRBD1,CASSEVAGGQNEQYF,TGTGCCAGCAGTGAAGTGGCAGGGGGACAGAACGAGCAGTACTTC
TRBV5-1,-,TRBJ1-2,-,CASSLMADPNGYTF,TGCGCCAGCAGCTTGATGGCAGATCCCAATGGCTACACCTTC
TRBV19,-,TRBJ2-5,TRBD2,CASRPGLAAQETQYF,TGTGCCAGTAGGCCGGGACTAGCGGCCCAAGAGACCCAGTACTTC
TRBV30,-,TRBJ1-6,TRBD1,CAWSRGFPSPLHF,TGTGCCTGGAGCAGGGGGTTCCCTTCACCCCTCCACTTT
TRBV9,few,TRBJ2-4,TRBD2,CASSSWGGIQYF,TGTGCCAGCAGTTCCTGGGGGGGGATTCAGTACTTC
TRBV20-1,once,TRBJ2-1,TRBD1,CSAVRQGEQFF,TGCAGTGCCGTTAGACAGGGTGAGCAGTTCTTC
TRBV6-5,-,TRBJ2-5,-,CASSTGLWETQYF,TGTGCCAGCAGTACGGGACTCTGGGAGACCCAGTACTTC
TRBV4-1,once,TRBJ1-1,TRBD1,CASSQVGQGMNTEAFF,TGCGCCAGCAGCCAAGTGGGACAGGGTATGAACACTGAAGCTTTCTTT
TRBV18,-,TRBJ1-3,-,CASSSFDRTPGNTIYF,TGTGCCAGCTCATCTTTTGACAGGACCCCTGGAAACACCATATATTTT
TRBV30,-,TRBJ1-2,TRBD1,CAWNGQGISNYGYTF,TGTGCCTGGAACGGACAGGGGATCTCTAACTATGGCTACACCTTC
TRBV27,-,TRBJ1-2,-,CASRQISNYGYTF,TGTGCCAGCAGACAGATTTCTAACTATGGCTACACCTTC
TRBV10-2,-,TRBJ2-7,TRBD2,CASSDGGGRYEQYF,TGCGCCAGCAGTGACGGGGGGGGTCGGTACGAGCAGTACTTC
TRBV4-1,-,TRBJ1-3,TRBD1,CASSHRTGEPWTSSGNTIYF,TGCGCCAGCAGCCACCGTACAGGGGAACCATGGACCAGCTCTGGAAACACCATATATTTT
TRBV27,-,TRBJ2-7,TRBD1,CASRRGGEPYEQYF,TGTGCCAGCAGGCGAGGGGGCGAGCCCTACGAGCAGTACTTC
TRBV19,once,TRBJ1-3,TRBD1,CASSRQGRGNTIYF,TGTGCCAGTAGTCGACAGGGTCGGGGAAACACCATATATTTT
TRBV4-1,-,TRBJ2-5,-,CASSQDLSGGEETQYF,TGCGCCAGCAGCCAAGATCTGTCTGGGGGCGAAGAGACCCAGTACTTC
TRBV28,once,TRBJ1-1,-,CASSIQNTEAFF,TGTGCCAGCAGTATCCAGAACACTGAAGCTTTCTTT
TRBV28,once,TRBJ1-3,-,CASLGAMGSGNTIYF,TGTGCCAGCCTGGGCGCAATGGGGAGTGGAAACACCATATATTTT
TRBV23-1,-,TRBJ1-4,-,CAPLRDPGEKLFF,TGCGCCCCCCTAAGGGATCCGGGGGAAAAACTGTTTTTT
TRBV5-1,-,TRBJ2-1,-,CASSLWGPNEQFF,TGCGCCAGCAGCTTGTGGGGGCCGAATGAGCAGTTCTTC
TRBV9,-,TRBJ2-5,-,CASSVAGDTQYF,TGTGCCAGCAGCGTAGCGGGAGACACCCAGTACTTC
TRBV19,-,TRBJ1-2,TRBD1,CASSTRQGLVYRGYTF,TGTGCCAGTAGTACCCGACAGGGCCTGGTTTATAGGGGCTACACCTTC
TRBV9,-,TRBJ1-4,TRBD1,CASSPGQATNEKLFF,TGTGCCAGCAGCCCGGGACAGGCAACTAATGAAAAACTGTTTTTT
TRBV4-3,-,TRBJ2-6,-,CASSQDRGWLVLTF,TGCGCCAGCAGCCAAGATAGGGGATGGCTCGTCCTGACTTTC
TRBV11-2,-,TRBJ2-7,TRBD2,CASSLVYGLAGGSSYEQYF,TGTGCCAGCAGCTTAGTTTACGGGCTAGCGGGGGGCTCCTCCTACGAGCAGTACTTC
TRBV4-1,-,TRBJ2-5,TRBD1,CASSQDSGQGWETQYF,TGCGCCAGCAGCCAAGATTCAGGACAGGGATGGGAGACCCAGTACTTC
TRBV11-1,few,TRBJ1-6,TRBD1,CASSRTGNNSPLHF,TGTGCCAGCAGCCGGACAGGGAATAATTCACCCCTCCACTTT